The 23 T cell receptor beta chains below come from one sample, sequenced in a study of CD8+CD57+ T cells in acquired aplastic anemia. It was genomic DNA that served as the template for profiling TCR beta VDJ and CDR3. TCRdb re-analysed the reads in MiXCR, keeping a single row per CDR3 protein. The sample holds roughly 80,000 distinct CDR3 sequences, 55% to 75% seen once. It was patients with CD8+CD57+ cell expansion by flow cytometry who were chosen for sequencing. Input material: sorted CD4+, CD8+, or CD8+CD57+ T cells (not recorded which) from PBMCs. Source of these receptors: a human donor with aplastic anemia.

The V call is TRBV29-1, the J call TRBJ1-2, with TRBD1 as a possible D gene (6 bases). Germline V lookup: CDR1 SQVTM, CDR2 ANQGSEA. The germline V and J ends were trimmed by 5 bases and 0 bases, with 19 bases remaining between them. The CDR3 runs to 16 residues. This chain's CDR3 is CSVRGGALSANYGYTF. CDR3 nucleotides: TGCAGCGTTCGGGGGGGGGCCCTTTCGGCTAACTATGGCTACACCTTC.

The chain is built from TRBV20-1 and TRBJ2-1; TRBD2 matches at 10 bases. This CDR3 region has 13 residues. Germline V gives CDR1 DFQATT, CDR2 SNEGSKA (reference sequence). After removal of 6 bases from V and 7 bases from J, the junction contained 6 bases not matched to a gene. CDR3: CSARGTSVNEQFF. The CDR3 DNA is TGCAGTGCCCGGGGGACTAGCGTGAATGAGCAGTTCTTC.

This clonotype showed up many times. The V and J genes are TRBV25-1 and TRBJ2-1, with D maybe TRBD2 (5 bases). CDR1 is MGHDK, CDR2 SYGVNS, per germline. The CDR3 runs 13 residues. V lost 8 bases to trimming and J lost 0 bases, with 8 bases between them. DNA for the CDR3: TGTGCCAGCGGGGAGAGCTCCTACAATGAGCAGTTCTTC. Translating gives CASGESSYNEQFF.

This rearrangement joins TRBV7-2 to TRBJ2-1, with a tentative D call TRBD2 (5 bases). Germline V gene sequence: CDR1 SGHTA, CDR2 FQGNSA. CDR3 length equals 16 residues. Trimming pared 4 bases from V and 0 bases from J, leaving 13 bases between. The CDR3 reads CASSSDPTSSYNEQFF. Here the CDR3 DNA reads TGTGCCAGCAGCTCCGATCCAACTAGCTCCTACAATGAGCAGTTCTTC.

The CDR3 coding sequence is TGTGCCAGCAGCCCGCGGACCTCCCCCACCACGAGGACCGTGAACACTGAAGCTTTCTTT. It translates to CASSPRTSPTTRTVNTEAFF. The chain joins TRBV7-9 to TRBJ1-1; no definite D call. CDR3 length: 20 residues. The ends were cut back, 5 bases at V and 0 bases at J, with 28 bases in the middle. The germline V gene has CDR1 SEHNR and CDR2 FQNEAQ (reference sequence). The full variable domain, completed using reference TRBV7-9 and TRBJ1-1, is DTGVSQNPRHKITKRGQNVTFRCDPISEHNRLYWYRQTLGQGPEFLTYFQNEAQLEKSRLLSDRFSAERPKGSFSTLEIQRTEQGDSAMYLCASSPRTSPTTRTVNTEAFFGQGTRLTVV.

This clonotype was found a few times. The chain joins TRBV11-3 to TRBJ2-1, with TRBD2 as a possible D gene (5 bases). Germline CDR1 reads SGHNT; CDR2 reads YENEEA. This CDR3 is 17 amino acids long. V dropped 5 bases and J dropped 0 bases, with 17 bases sitting between them. The CDR3 nucleotides are TGTGCCAGCAGCCCCCGGAGACTATCAAGCTCCTACAATGAGCAGTTCTTC. It yields the protein CASSPRRLSSSYNEQFF.

The rearrangement uses TRBV7-9 and TRBJ1-1; TRBD1 might be the D (6 bases). The germline V and J ends were trimmed by 3 bases and 4 bases, with 9 bases remaining between them. The CDR3 extends over 13 amino acids. The germline gives CDR1 SEHNR, CDR2 FQNEAQ (reference sequence). The CDR3 DNA reads as TGTGCCAGCAGCTTCGGACAGTTCACTGAAGCTTTCTTT. This translates into CASSFGQFTEAFF.

CDR3: CASSLGVMNTEAFF. The CDR3 DNA is TGTGCCAGTAGTCTAGGGGTTATGAACACTGAAGCTTTCTTT. V gene TRBV19 combines with J gene TRBJ1-1; the D gene is possibly TRBD1 (5 bases). This CDR3 region has 14 residues. The germline V gene has CDR1 LNHDA and CDR2 SQIVND (reference sequence). Trimming cost V 5 bases and J 0 bases, with 10 bases left between them.

This chain uses TRBV20-1 with TRBJ2-3; 7 bases agree with TRBD2. Per germline, CDR1 DFQATT and CDR2 SNEGSKA (reference sequence). Germline trimming cut 7 bases from V and 2 bases from J; bases unmatched to any gene: 12. CDR3 length: 15 residues. The CDR3 DNA follows: TGCAGTGGAAGGGCGGGAGAGGAGGTCACAGATACGCAGTATTTT. Protein product: CSGRAGEEVTDTQYF.

This clonotype came up many times. The chain joins TRBV5-1 to TRBJ2-7; 11 bases are shared with TRBD2. The V segment lost 2 bases and the J segment 5 bases; nucleotides outside the gene matches: 3. The CDR3 spans 14 residues. Germline assignment: CDR1 SGHRS and CDR2 YFSETQ. The DNA for the CDR3 is TGCGCCAGCAGCTTCGGGACTAGCGGTGACGAGCAGTACTTC. Translating gives CASSFGTSGDEQYF.

Here the CDR3 DNA reads TGTGCCACCAGCAGACTTCAACAGGGGGAGCTGTTTTTT. This encodes CATSRLQQGELFF. This chain connects TRBV15 to TRBJ2-2; no clear D gene. Trimming cost V 2 bases and J 8 bases, with 9 bases left between them. The CDR3 length is 13 residues. Germline CDR1 is LNHNV and CDR2 is YYDKDF (reference sequence).

This chain uses TRBV2 with TRBJ2-3; D gene uncertain. CDR1 and CDR2 (germline): SNHLY, FYNNEI. The germline V and J ends were trimmed by 4 bases and 2 bases, with 10 bases remaining between them. The CDR3 extends over 14 amino acids. Here the CDR3 DNA reads TGTGCCAGCAGTGGTCCGAATCCCACAGATACGCAGTATTTT. Protein: CASSGPNPTDTQYF.

This sequence joins TRBV7-9 and TRBJ1-4, with D unresolved. The germline V gene encodes CDR1 SEHNR and CDR2 FQNEAQ (reference sequence). The V and J ends lost 5 bases and 8 bases respectively, with 9 bases between them. CDR3 length: 12 amino acids. Here the CDR3 reads CASSPSKEKLFF. Written as DNA, the CDR3 is TGTGCCAGCAGCCCTAGTAAGGAAAAACTGTTTTTT.

This chain connects TRBV10-1 to TRBJ2-1; 7 positions agree with TRBD1. Germline CDR1 WNHNN, CDR2 SYGVQD (reference sequence). The length of the CDR3 is 16 residues. V lost 6 bases, J lost 0 bases, and 8 bases stayed unmatched. The CDR3, as DNA: TGCGCCAGCAGGTACACGGGACAGAGCTCCTACAATGAGCAGTTCTTC. Protein product: CASRYTGQSSYNEQFF.

Concerning this clonotype: An end of the junction does not agree with germline; a read error may underlie this. The CDR3 DNA sequence: TGCGCCAGCAGCCAGGGGAATGGCTACACCTTC. This encodes CASSQGNGYTF. The V and J genes are TRBV7-8 and TRBJ1-2; possible D gene TRBD1, 6 bases. There are 11 residues in the CDR3. CDR1 and CDR2 from the germline V gene are SGHVS and FQNEAQ. The variable domain in full, with the rest retrieved from reference TRBV7-8 and TRBJ1-2, is GAGVSQSPRYKVAKRGQDVALRCDPISGHVSLFWYQQALGQGPEFLTYFQNEAQLDKSGLPSDRFFAERPEGSVSTLKIQRTQQEDSAVYLCASSQGNGYTFGSGTRLTVV.

The table lists this clonotype with a few counts. The chain has TRBV25-1 and TRBJ2-1; TRBD2 matches 9 bases. V gave up 5 bases and J gave up 0 bases; unmatched junction bases: 5. The germline gives CDR1 MGHDK, CDR2 SYGVNS. The CDR3 length is 16 residues. The CDR3 coding sequence is TGTGCCAGCAGTACACTAGCGGGTAGCTCCTACAATGAGCAGTTCTTC. Translation gives CASSTLAGSSYNEQFF.

V gene TRBV29-1 combines with J gene TRBJ2-7; the match to TRBD2 covers 15 bases. Germline CDR1 reads SQVTM; CDR2 reads ANQGSEA. The J segment lost 6 bases and the V segment lost 6 bases, leaving 6 bases of the junction unmatched. This CDR3 region has 14 residues. The CDR3, as DNA: TGCAGCGTCTCCGGGACTAGCGGGAGGCTCGAGCAGTACTTC. This translates into CSVSGTSGRLEQYF.

This chain connects TRBV19 to TRBJ1-3; D is possibly TRBD1 (5 bases). This CDR3 contains 16 residues. Germline V gives CDR1 LNHDA, CDR2 SQIVND (reference sequence). Trimming removed 4 bases at V and 2 bases at J, with 15 bases between. CDR3 DNA sequence: TGTGCCAGTAGTAACAGGATCAGGATTGCTGGAAACACCATATATTTT. Its protein product is CASSNRIRIAGNTIYF.

Only a few counts were recorded for this clonotype. The rearrangement links TRBV11-2 to TRBJ2-5; 7 nucleotides match TRBD1. This CDR3 has 18 amino acids. Germline trimming cut 0 bases from V and 2 bases from J; bases unmatched to any gene: 12. CDR1 and CDR2 from the germline V gene are SGHAT and FQNNGV. DNA for the CDR3: TGTGCCAGCAGCTTAGACGCGATGAGGGGGCGGCATCAAGAGACCCAGTACTTC. Its protein product is CASSLDAMRGRHQETQYF.

This clonotype was counted between two and nine times. V and J are TRBV15 and TRBJ1-4, with D perhaps matching TRBD1 (6 bases). Trimming removed 3 bases from V and 5 bases from J, with 13 bases in between. CDR3 length: 15 amino acids. Germline-derived CDR1 and CDR2 are LNHNV and YYDKDF (reference sequence). CDR3 coding DNA: TGTGCCACCAGCAGGTCCTGGACAGCCAATGAAAAACTGTTTTTT. Encoded protein: CATSRSWTANEKLFF. Full variable domain (outside the CDR3, taken from reference TRBV15 and TRBJ1-4): DAMVIQNPRYQVTQFGKPVTLSCSQTLNHNVMYWYQQKSSQAPKLLFHYYDKDFNNEADTPDNFQSRRPNTSFCFLDIRSPGLGDTAMYLCATSRSWTANEKLFFGSGTQLSVL.

This clonotype was detected a few times. V gene TRBV15 combines with J gene TRBJ2-5, with D perhaps assigned TRBD1 or TRBD2 (6 bases each). The CDR3 totals 14 residues. Germline V gene lookup returns CDR1 LNHNV and CDR2 YYDKDF (reference sequence). The V and J ends lost 2 bases and 5 bases respectively, with 12 bases between them. DNA of the CDR3: TGTGCCACCAGCAGACTCGGGGGCGGCGAGACCCAGTACTTC. Protein sequence: CATSRLGGGETQYF.

V is TRBV15 and J is TRBJ2-7, with D possibly TRBD2 on 5 matching bases. V was cut by 5 bases and J by 3 bases, with 8 bases left in between. The CDR3 runs 12 residues. CDR1 is LNHNV and CDR2 is YYDKDF in the germline V gene (reference sequence). CDR3 in amino acids: CATSVGNYEQYF. CDR3 DNA sequence: TGTGCCACCAGCGTCGGGAACTACGAGCAGTACTTC.

The CDR3 region has the DNA TGTGCCATCACCGGGACTTTGCCCACAGATACGCAGTATTTT. Amino acid sequence: CAITGTLPTDTQYF. This sequence joins TRBV10-3 and TRBJ2-3; possibly TRBD2 for D (6 bases). In germline, CDR1 is ENHRY, CDR2 SYGVKD. CDR3 size: 14 residues. V lost 7 bases to trimming and J lost 2 bases, with 13 bases between them.